This entry features one TCR beta chain sequence. Sequenced by immunoSEQ multiplex PCR; TCRdb stores in-frame clones only, minus some. Of about 430,000 clones in the sample, around nine tenths were seen once. Participants had their cohort set by participant-reported clinical history. The germline V gene encodes CDR1 SEHNR and CDR2 FQNEAQ (reference sequence). The V and J ends lost 1 base and 10 bases respectively, with 16 bases between them. The CDR3 is made up of 14 amino acids. This entry comes from a study of blood T cell repertoires in COVID-19. Material: PBMCs or T cells enriched from blood (not recorded which). The chain is built from TRBV7-9 and TRBJ1-1, with D hard to call. This clonotype was sampled from a woman aged 25 to 45 with acute COVID-19. Written as DNA, the CDR3 is TGTGCCAGCAGCTTAGGGGCAGGCGTCGGTGGAGCTTTCTTT. Translating it yields CASSLGAGVGGAFF.